This TCR beta chain was sequenced in a study of OX40 agonist ivuxolimab in advanced cancers. Libraries were prepared by immunoSEQ multiplex PCR; TCRdb keeps only in-frame clonotypes and omits some of them. The table has more than 55,000 clones, around 82% seen once; the top ten hold more than 3.5%. This clone was seen only once. Germline V gene sequence: CDR1 SGHTA, CDR2 FQGTGA. V lost 5 bases, J lost 0 bases, and 14 bases lay in between. This CDR3 contains 15 residues. Sequenced here: CD4+ or CD8+ T cells sorted from blood, sampled in a trial of the OX40 agonist ivuxolimab. This TCR was sampled from an adult with an advanced solid tumor such as melanoma, head and neck, liver or kidney cancer. V gene TRBV7-3 combines with J gene TRBJ2-7; D might be TRBD1 or TRBD2, each matching 5 bases. This chain's CDR3 is CASSGFPGSSYEQYF. The CDR3, as DNA: TGTGCCAGCAGCGGCTTCCCAGGGAGCTCCTACGAGCAGTACTTC.